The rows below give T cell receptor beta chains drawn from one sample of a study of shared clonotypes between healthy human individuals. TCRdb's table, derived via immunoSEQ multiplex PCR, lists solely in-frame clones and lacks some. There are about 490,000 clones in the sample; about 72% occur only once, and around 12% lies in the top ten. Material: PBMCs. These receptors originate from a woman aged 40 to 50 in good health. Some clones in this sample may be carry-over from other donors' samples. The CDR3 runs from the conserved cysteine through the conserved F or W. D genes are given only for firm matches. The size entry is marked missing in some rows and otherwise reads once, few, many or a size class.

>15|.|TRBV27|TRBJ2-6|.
CASSLGLSGANVLTF
TGTGCCAGCAGTTTGGGACTCTCTGGGGCCAACGTCCTGACTTTC
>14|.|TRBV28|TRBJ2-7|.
CASSLNRAPYEQYF
TGTGCCAGCAGTTTAAACAGGGCCCCCTACGAGCAGTACTTC
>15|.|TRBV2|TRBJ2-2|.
CASSVAETNTGELFF
TGTGCCAGCAGTGTGGCCGAGACGAACACCGGGGAGCTGTTTTTT
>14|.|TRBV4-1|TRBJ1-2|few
CASSQAGGDYGYTF
TGCGCCAGCAGCCAAGCGGGGGGCGACTATGGCTACACCTTC
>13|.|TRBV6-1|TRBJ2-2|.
CAGGWGNTGELFF
TGTGCCGGGGGATGGGGGAACACCGGGGAGCTGTTTTTT
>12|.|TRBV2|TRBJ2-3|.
CASLVRTDTQYF
TGTGCCAGCTTAGTCCGTACAGATACGCAGTATTTT
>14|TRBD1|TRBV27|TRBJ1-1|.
CASSRTGVGTEAFF
TGTGCCAGCAGCCGGACAGGGGTGGGCACTGAAGCTTTCTTT
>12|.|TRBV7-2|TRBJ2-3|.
CASSGNTDTQYF
TGTGCCAGCAGCGGAAATACGGATACGCAGTATTTT
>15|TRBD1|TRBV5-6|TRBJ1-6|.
CASSQDRVEASPLHF
TGTGCCAGCAGTCAAGACAGGGTCGAGGCTTCACCCCTCCACTTT
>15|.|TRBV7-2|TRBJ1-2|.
CASSLALGWAYGYTF
TGTGCCAGCAGCTTAGCTCTCGGATGGGCCTATGGCTACACCTTC
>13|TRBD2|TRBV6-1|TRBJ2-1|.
CASRGLAGVEQFF
TGTGCCAGCAGGGGACTAGCGGGAGTTGAGCAGTTCTTC
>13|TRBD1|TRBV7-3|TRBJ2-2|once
CASSPQGIGELFF
TGTGCCAGCAGCCCACAGGGGATCGGGGAGCTGTTTTTT
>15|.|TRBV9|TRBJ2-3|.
CASSPGIWMTDTQYF
TGTGCCAGCAGCCCAGGGATTTGGATGACAGATACGCAGTATTTT
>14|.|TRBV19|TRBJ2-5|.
CASSIRAFSETQYF
TGTGCCAGTAGTATCAGGGCCTTTTCGGAGACCCAGTACTTC
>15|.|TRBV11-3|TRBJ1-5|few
CASSPIGGRNQPQHF
TGTGCCAGCAGCCCCATAGGGGGACGCAATCAGCCCCAGCATTTT
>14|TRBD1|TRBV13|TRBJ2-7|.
CASSTRDRVWEQYF
TGTGCCAGCAGCACCCGGGACAGGGTATGGGAGCAGTACTTC
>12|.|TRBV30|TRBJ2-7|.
CAWSLLTYEQYF
TGTGCCTGGAGTCTGCTTACCTACGAGCAGTACTTC
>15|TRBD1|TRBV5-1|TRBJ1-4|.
CASSGTGPPNEKLFF
TGCGCCAGCAGCGGGACAGGTCCTCCTAATGAAAAACTGTTTTTT
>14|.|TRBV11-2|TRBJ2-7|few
CASSLDRGVGEQYF
TGTGCCAGCAGCTTAGATCGAGGGGTTGGCGAGCAGTACTTC
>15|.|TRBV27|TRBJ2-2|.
CASSFAATYTGELFF
TGTGCCAGCAGTTTTGCAGCCACCTACACCGGGGAGCTGTTTTTT
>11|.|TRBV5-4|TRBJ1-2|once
CASSLQGYYTF
TGTGCCAGCAGCTTGCAAGGGTACTACACCTTC
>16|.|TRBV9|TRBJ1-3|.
CASSVNQGYSGNTIYF
TGTGCCAGCAGCGTTAACCAGGGTTACTCTGGAAACACCATATATTTT
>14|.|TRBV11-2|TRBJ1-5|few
CASSPGRSNQPQHF
TGTGCCAGCAGCCCCGGACGGAGCAATCAGCCCCAGCATTTT
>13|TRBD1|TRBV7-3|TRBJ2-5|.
CASSVGTGETQYF
TGTGCCAGCAGCGTCGGGACAGGGGAGACCCAGTACTTC
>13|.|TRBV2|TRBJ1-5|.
CASTAGGMEPQHF
TGTGCCAGCACGGCGGGGGGTATGGAGCCCCAGCATTTT
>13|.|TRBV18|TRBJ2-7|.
CASSPTGAVEQYF
TGTGCCAGCTCACCGACTGGGGCCGTGGAGCAGTACTTC
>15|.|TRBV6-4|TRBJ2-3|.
CASSDVAGSGDTQYF
TGTGCCAGCAGTGACGTGGCGGGAAGTGGGGATACGCAGTATTTT
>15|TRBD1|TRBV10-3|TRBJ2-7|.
CAISEGTGGSYEQYF
TGTGCCATCAGTGAGGGGACAGGGGGGTCCTACGAGCAGTACTTC
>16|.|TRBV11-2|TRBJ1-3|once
CASSLNTPTVGNTIYF
TGTGCCAGCAGCTTAAATACTCCGACAGTCGGAAACACCATATATTTT
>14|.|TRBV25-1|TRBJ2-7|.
CASSPRDRNYEQYF
TGTGCCAGCAGTCCCCGGGACCGGAACTACGAGCAGTACTTC
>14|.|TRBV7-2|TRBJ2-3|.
CASSLRGGPDTQYF
TGTGCCAGCAGCCTGAGGGGTGGGCCAGATACGCAGTATTTT
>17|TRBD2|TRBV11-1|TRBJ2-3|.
CASSLVARAGAADTQYF
TGTGCCAGCAGCTTAGTCGCAAGAGCGGGAGCGGCAGATACGCAGTATTTT
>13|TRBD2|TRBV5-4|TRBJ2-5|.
CASSGSGKETQYF
TGTGCCAGCAGTGGTAGCGGGAAAGAGACCCAGTACTTC
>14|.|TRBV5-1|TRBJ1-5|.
CASRLSSGNQPQHF
TGCGCCAGCAGATTGTCTTCAGGGAATCAGCCCCAGCATTTT
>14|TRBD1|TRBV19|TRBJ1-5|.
CASSGTGANQPQHF
TGTGCCAGTAGTGGGACAGGGGCCAATCAGCCCCAGCATTTT
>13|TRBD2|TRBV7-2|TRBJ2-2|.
CASRLGGTGELFF
TGTGCCAGCAGACTCGGGGGGACCGGGGAGCTGTTTTTT
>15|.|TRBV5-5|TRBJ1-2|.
CASSLGGDGNYGYTF
TGTGCCAGCAGCTTGGGAGGGGACGGGAACTATGGCTACACCTTC
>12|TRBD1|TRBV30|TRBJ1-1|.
CAWRTRGPEAFF
TGTGCCTGGAGGACCAGGGGGCCTGAAGCTTTCTTT
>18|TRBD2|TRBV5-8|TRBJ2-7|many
CASSLKSARTSGIPEQYF
TGTGCCAGCAGCCTGAAAAGTGCCAGGACTAGCGGGATACCCGAGCAGTACTTC
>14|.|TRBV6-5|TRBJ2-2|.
CASSYAARSGELFF
TGTGCCAGCAGTTACGCCGCTAGGTCCGGGGAGCTGTTTTTT
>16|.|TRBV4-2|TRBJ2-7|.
CASSQTALAESYEQYF
TGTGCCAGCAGCCAGACGGCCCTTGCGGAATCCTACGAGCAGTACTTC
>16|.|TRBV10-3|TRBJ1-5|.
CAISESNRASNQPQHF
TGTGCCATCAGTGAGTCGAACAGGGCAAGCAATCAGCCCCAGCATTTT